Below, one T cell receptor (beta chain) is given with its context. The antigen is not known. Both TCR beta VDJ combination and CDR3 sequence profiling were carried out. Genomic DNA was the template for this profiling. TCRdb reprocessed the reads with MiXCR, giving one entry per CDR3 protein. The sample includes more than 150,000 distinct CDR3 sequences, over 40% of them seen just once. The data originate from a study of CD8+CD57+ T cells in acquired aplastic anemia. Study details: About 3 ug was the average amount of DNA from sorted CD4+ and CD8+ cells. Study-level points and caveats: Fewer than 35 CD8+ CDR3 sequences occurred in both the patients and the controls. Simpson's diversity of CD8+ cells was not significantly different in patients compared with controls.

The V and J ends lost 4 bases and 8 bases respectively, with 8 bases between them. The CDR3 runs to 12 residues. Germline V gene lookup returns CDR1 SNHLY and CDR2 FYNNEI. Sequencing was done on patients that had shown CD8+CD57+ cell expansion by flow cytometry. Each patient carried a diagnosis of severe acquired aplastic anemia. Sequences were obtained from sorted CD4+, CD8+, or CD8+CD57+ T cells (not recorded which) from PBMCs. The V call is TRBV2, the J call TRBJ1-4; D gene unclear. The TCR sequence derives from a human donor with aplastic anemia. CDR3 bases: TGTGCCAGCAGTGCTATGGGGGAAAAACTGTTTTTT. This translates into CASSAMGEKLFF.